The 20 T cell receptor beta chains reported below all come from one sample, sequenced in a study of T-cell reconstitution after alpha-beta-depleted transplantation in children. Unique molecular identifiers were used in preparing the TCRbeta library. TCRdb re-analysed the PCR reads in MiXCR, keeping a single row per CDR3 protein. Of hundreds of thousands of distinct CDR3 sequences listed, roughly a tenth are singletons. The sample in question was PBMCs, obtained before TCRalphabeta/CD19-depleted stem cell transplant. Source of these receptors: a child younger than two with acute myeloid leukemia, due to receive a stem cell transplant.

There are many counts of this clonotype. The chain recombines TRBV20-1 with TRBJ2-1, with 7 positions matching TRBD2. V shed 0 bases and J 1 base; nucleotides not matched to a gene: 6. Germline V gene data show CDR1 as DFQATT and CDR2 as SNEGSKA (reference sequence). This CDR3 has 16 amino acids. The CDR3: CSARDPLAASYNEQFF. The CDR3 DNA follows: TGCAGTGCTAGAGATCCCCTAGCGGCTTCCTACAATGAGCAGTTCTTC.

The CDR3 region is CSARAPGLAGPYFGAEQFF. DNA for the CDR3: TGCAGTGCTAGAGCTCCGGGACTAGCGGGGCCCTACTTCGGGGCAGAGCAGTTCTTC. The chain carries TRBV20-1 and TRBJ2-1; 13 bases align to TRBD2. The CDR3 sequence is 19 residues long. Germline V gives CDR1 DFQATT, CDR2 SNEGSKA (reference sequence). V lost 1 base and J lost 10; bases outside the gene matches: 19.

A word on this clonotype: This may stem from a read error, because a much larger clone lies one nucleotide away. The chain combines TRBV13 with TRBJ2-3; tentatively, D is TRBD1 (6 bases). CDR1 and CDR2 from the germline V gene are PRHDT and FYEKMQ (reference sequence). Trimming took 0 bases from V and 6 from J, leaving 10 bases between them. This CDR3 has 14 amino acids. For the CDR3, the DNA is TGTGCCAGCAGCTTAGGACTAACAGGGGATACGCAGTATTTT. It is translated as CASSLGLTGDTQYF.

The table lists this clonotype with many counts. This sequence joins TRBV20-1 and TRBJ2-7, with D possibly being TRBD1 or TRBD2 (5 bases each). The length of the CDR3 is 13 residues. Between the trimmed V and J ends, which lost 4 bases and 4 bases, there was a span of 14 bases. Per the germline V gene, CDR1 is DFQATT and CDR2 is SNEGSKA (reference sequence). In nucleotides, the CDR3 is TGCAGTGCTATGGGACCGACCGGGTACGAGCAGTACTTC. Its translation: CSAMGPTGYEQYF.

This clonotype was found many times. The chain couples TRBV20-1 to TRBJ2-2; 11 nucleotides align to TRBD2. In germline, CDR1 is DFQATT, CDR2 SNEGSKA (reference sequence). The CDR3 is 15 residues long. The trim removed 6 bases at V and 5 bases at J, leaving 8 bases unmatched. The CDR3 DNA sequence: TGCAGTGCCACCGGGACTAGCGGACCAACCGGGGAGCTGTTTTTT. It specifies CSATGTSGPTGELFF.

This clonotype was counted ten times or more. The chain uses TRBV4-2 and TRBJ2-1; TRBD2 matches at 7 bases. The CDR3 sequence is 14 residues long. V was pared by 4 bases and J by 0 bases, with 0 bases of the junction left unmatched. Per germline, CDR1 LGHNA and CDR2 YNFKEQ. The CDR3 sequence is CASSPGGSYNEQFF. Here the CDR3 DNA reads TGTGCCAGCAGCCCGGGGGGCTCCTACAATGAGCAGTTCTTC.

This clonotype showed up many times. The rearrangement joins TRBV5-1 to TRBJ2-4; D remains unclear. The CDR3 has 15 amino acids. Germline CDR1 is SGHRS and CDR2 is YFSETQ. Deletions cut 1 base from V and 6 bases from J, with 14 bases between. CDR3 sequence (DNA): TGCGCCAGCAGCTTGCTGCCAGGAAATGGAAACATTCAGTACTTC. Its translation is CASSLLPGNGNIQYF.

This clonotype has ten or more counts. V is TRBV5-1 and J is TRBJ1-1; TRBD1 is a possible D gene (5 bases). V lost 0 bases to trimming and J lost 0 bases, with 15 bases between them. CDR3 size: 17 residues. CDR1 is SGHRS and CDR2 is YFSETQ in the germline V gene. The CDR3 nucleotides are TGCGCCAGCAGCTTGGTTGGGGGAGTATACGTGAACACTGAAGCTTTCTTT. Translated: CASSLVGGVYVNTEAFF.

For this clonotype: At one boundary the junction diverges from the germline segment, which might be a read error. The rearrangement uses TRBV7-9 and TRBJ2-7; unclear D gene. Germline V gene lookup returns CDR1 SEHNR and CDR2 FQNEAQ (reference sequence). The CDR3 is made up of 12 amino acids. CDR3 region: CANSLSASWQYF. The CDR3 DNA follows: TGTGCCAACAGCTTATCGGCGTCCTGGCAGTACTTC.

This clonotype was recorded at least ten times. The CDR3 loop reads CASSLASSAGVNEQFF. The CDR3 bases are TGCGCCAGCAGCTTGGCATCCTCAGCCGGTGTGAATGAGCAGTTCTTC. The chain recombines TRBV5-1 with TRBJ2-1; D gene ambiguous. The CDR3 runs to 16 residues. Germline loops: CDR1 SGHRS, CDR2 YFSETQ. The ends were cut back, 0 bases at V and 7 bases at J, with 17 bases in the middle. The entire variable domain, with the rest obtained from reference TRBV5-1 and TRBJ2-1, is as follows: KAGVTQTPRYLIKTRGQQVTLSCSPISGHRSVSWYQQTPGQGLQFLFEYFSETQRNKGNFPGRFSGRQFSNSRSEMNVSTLELGDSALYLCASSLASSAGVNEQFFGPGTRLTVL.

The sample holds many counts of this clonotype. The CDR3 sequence: CASSSQDLREQYF. The DNA of the CDR3 is TGTGCCAGCAGTTCCCAGGATCTGAGGGAGCAGTATTTT. The gene calls are TRBV25-1 and TRBJ2-3; TRBD2 is a possible D gene (5 bases). This CDR3 is built from 13 residues. V lost 5 bases to trimming and J lost 11 bases, with 17 bases between them. Germline assignment: CDR1 MGHDK and CDR2 SYGVNS.

This clonotype has ten or more counts. The chain joins TRBV5-1 to TRBJ1-1, with D unresolved. Germline V gene lookup returns CDR1 SGHRS and CDR2 YFSETQ. The CDR3 totals 15 residues. V was clipped by 0 bases and J by 5 bases, with 14 bases between them. The CDR3 sequence is CASSLGTPRRTEAFF. CDR3 in DNA: TGCGCCAGCAGCTTGGGAACTCCAAGACGGACTGAAGCTTTCTTT.

This clonotype has a single count. The CDR3 does not close with the conserved phenylalanine or tryptophan, likely indicating a read error. This rearrangement joins TRBV5-1 to TRBJ1-6, with D perhaps TRBD1 (6 bases). The CDR3 length is 16 residues. Germline V gives CDR1 SGHRS, CDR2 YFSETQ. CDR3: CTSSLDSPRGNSPLHS. The CDR3 bases are TGCACCAGCAGCTTGGACAGCCCAAGAGGAAATTCACCCCTCCACTCT.

This clonotype was seen at least ten times. V and J are TRBV7-9 and TRBJ1-5, with 7 bases lining up with TRBD1. The ends lost 5 bases at V and 7 bases at J; junction bases unmatched: 2. Germline CDR1 is SEHNR and CDR2 is FQNEAQ (reference sequence). The CDR3 is made up of 12 amino acids. The CDR3 DNA reads as TGTGCCAGCAGCCCGGACAGGCAGCCCCAGCATTTT. It codes for CASSPDRQPQHF.

This clonotype was recorded many times. The chain is built from TRBV6-2 or TRBV6-3 and TRBJ1-1; D is unclear. The germline V and J ends were trimmed by 1 base and 10 bases, with 13 bases remaining between them. The germline CDR1 and CDR2 sequences are MNHEY and SVGEGT. The CDR3 has 13 amino acids. This CDR3 is CASSYLREVVAFF. As DNA, the CDR3 is TGTGCCAGCAGTTACTTGCGGGAGGTCGTAGCTTTCTTT.

In regard to this clonotype: A much bigger clone sits one base away, suggesting this may be a read error. The chain is built from TRBV4-3 and TRBJ2-7, with 7 bases matching TRBD2. The germline gives CDR1 LGHNA, CDR2 YSLEER. CDR3 length: 19 amino acids. Here the CDR3 reads CASGQGPSSPGLLSYEQYF. In DNA form, the CDR3 reads TGCGCCAGCGGCCAAGGCCCATCCTCTCCGGGACTACTCTCCTACGAGCAGTACTTC.

This clonotype was observed at least ten times. The CDR3 spells CSATNIADSSYEQYF. DNA for the CDR3: TGCAGTGCCACTAATATAGCGGATAGCTCCTACGAGCAGTACTTC. The gene calls are TRBV20-1 and TRBJ2-7, with TRBD2 as a possible D gene (6 bases). The CDR3 is 15 residues long. V lost 6 bases and J lost 0, with 18 bases in between. The V gene's germline CDR1 is DFQATT and CDR2 SNEGSKA (reference sequence).

This clonotype occurred many times. The CDR3 DNA follows: TGTGCCAGCAGCCCAGTCGGCTTTGGAAACACCATATATTTT. This translates into CASSPVGFGNTIYF. This sequence joins TRBV3-1 and TRBJ1-3, with unresolved D. The V end was cut by 4 bases, the J end by 3 bases, with 10 bases between. Germline V gives CDR1 LGHDT, CDR2 YNNKEL (reference sequence). The CDR3 consists of 14 residues.

The table lists this clonotype with a few counts. The rearrangement joins TRBV6-6 to TRBJ1-1; D is unresolved. This CDR3 has 13 residues. Germline V gene lookup returns CDR1 MNHNY and CDR2 SVGAGI (reference sequence). V gave up 2 bases and J gave up 11 bases, with 15 bases separating them. The CDR3 sequence is CASSYARGSGAFF. CDR3 DNA: TGTGCCAGCAGTTACGCTAGAGGGTCTGGGGCTTTCTTT.

At least ten counts were recorded for this clonotype. The chain couples TRBV10-3 to TRBJ1-1; D is unclear. The CDR3 length is 12 residues. Trimming pared 7 bases from V and 4 bases from J, leaving 10 bases between. Germline V gene lookup returns CDR1 ENHRY and CDR2 SYGVKD. The CDR3 sequence is CAINLGGTEAFF. The CDR3 coding sequence is TGTGCCATCAATCTTGGTGGCACTGAAGCTTTCTTT.